Presented here are 26 T cell receptor beta chains from one specimen sequenced in a study of CD8+ T cells in alopecia areata. Extracted from the samples, RNA was reverse transcribed into cDNA to serve as the sequencing template. TCRdb's table, derived via immunoSEQ multiplex PCR, lists solely in-frame clones and lacks some. The sample carries under 350,000 clones, 58% recorded once. Indicated treatment: oral pan-JAK inhibitor, 5-10 mg twice daily. The source material was CD4+ T cells sorted from blood, sampled at week 24, from a patient treated with tofacitinib. The receptors stem from a human donor with alopecia areata.

This rearrangement joins TRBV30 to TRBJ1-6; 8 nucleotides align to TRBD1. Germline V gene lookup returns CDR1 GTSNPN and CDR2 SVGIG (reference sequence). The CDR3 extends over 15 amino acids. Trimming removed 0 bases from V and 8 bases from J; junction bases left unmatched: 6. CDR3 nucleotide sequence: TGTGCCTGGAGTGTACCCGCAGGGGGCTATTCACCCCTCCACTTT. Amino acid sequence: CAWSVPAGGYSPLHF.

This clone came up once. The CDR3 is CASSPWTGSNQETQYF. The CDR3 DNA sequence: TGTGCCAGCAGCCCATGGACAGGGTCCAACCAAGAGACCCAGTACTTC. The rearrangement uses TRBV7-2 and TRBJ2-5, with 8 positions matching TRBD1. V lost 5 bases and J lost 0; bases outside the gene matches: 8. Germline-derived CDR1 and CDR2 are SGHTA and FQGNSA. The CDR3 runs to 16 residues.

This chain uses TRBV19 with TRBJ1-5; weak D call: TRBD1 (5 bases). Trimming removed 8 bases from V and 1 base from J, with 9 bases in between. Germline V gene sequence: CDR1 LNHDA, CDR2 SQIVND (reference sequence). The CDR3 has 13 amino acids. The CDR3 nucleotides read TGTGCCAGTCGACAGCAGAGCAATCAGCCCCAGCATTTT. Translation: CASRQQSNQPQHF.

The V gene is TRBV6-6, the J gene TRBJ1-6; maybe TRBD1 (6 bases). CDR1 and CDR2 (germline): MNHNY, SVGAGI (reference sequence). V was clipped by 3 bases and J by 8 bases, with 11 bases between them. The CDR3 contains 14 residues. The CDR3 DNA follows: TGTGCCAGCAGTTATTCAGGGGAGTATTCACCCCTCCACTTT. Translated: CASSYSGEYSPLHF.

This clone has more than one count but fewer than ten. V usage is TRBV12-5 and J usage is TRBJ2-5; D not resolved. The CDR3 has 12 residues. Germline V gene data show CDR1 as LGHNT and CDR2 as FRNRAP. With 7 bases removed from V and 7 bases from J, the gap between germline ends came to 13 bases. The CDR3 nucleotides are TGTGCTAGTGCCGACTCGTCAGGGACCCAGTACTTC. Its translation is CASADSSGTQYF.

This clone came up a few times. The CDR3 reads CASSPSRGLSGANVLTF. In nucleotides, the CDR3 is TGTGCCAGCAGCCCATCGCGGGGCCTCTCTGGGGCCAACGTCCTGACTTTC. The genes are TRBV28 and TRBJ2-6, with TRBD2 as a possible D gene (6 bases). Germline V lookup: CDR1 MDHEN, CDR2 SYDVKM. The CDR3 totals 17 residues. Trimming cost V 6 bases and J 0 bases, with 15 bases left between them. Full variable domain (remainder filled in from reference TRBV28 and TRBJ2-6): DVKVTQSSRYLVKRTGEKVFLECVQDMDHENMFWYRQDPGLGLRLIYFSYDVKMKEKGDIPEGYSVSREKKERFSLILESASTNQTSMYLCASSPSRGLSGANVLTFGAGSRLTVL.

V gene TRBV9 combines with J gene TRBJ1-5; 7 bases map to TRBD1. Trimming at V came to 4 bases and at J to 5 bases, leaving 9 bases not matched to a gene. The germline CDR1 and CDR2 sequences are SGDLS and YYNGEE. This CDR3 comprises 15 residues. As DNA, the CDR3 is TGTGCCAGCAGCTTCGGACCAGGGGGGGATCAGCCCCAGCATTTT. It encodes CASSFGPGGDQPQHF.

This chain joins TRBV5-4 and TRBJ1-4; TRBD1 aligns across 8 bases. The CDR3 covers 16 residues. Germline CDR1 SGHNT, CDR2 YYREEE (reference sequence). V lost 4 bases, J lost 4 bases, and 9 bases stayed unmatched. The CDR3 DNA sequence: TGTGCCAGCAGCCGGGACCGGGACAGGAGTAATGAAAAACTGTTTTTT. The encoded protein is CASSRDRDRSNEKLFF.

The chain is built from TRBV29-1 and TRBJ2-4; D gene ambiguous. The length of the CDR3 is 14 residues. CDR1 and CDR2 from the germline V gene are SQVTM and ANQGSEA. The V end was cut by 5 bases, the J end by 0 bases, with 11 bases between. In nucleotides, the CDR3 is TGCAGCGTTATGGGCAGACTAGCCAAAAACATTCAGTACTTC. This encodes CSVMGRLAKNIQYF.

V usage is TRBV19 and J usage is TRBJ2-1; D gene uncertain. V lost 7 bases to trimming and J lost 4 bases, with 11 bases between them. The CDR3 extends over 13 amino acids. CDR1 and CDR2 from the germline V gene are LNHDA and SQIVND (reference sequence). CDR3 sequence (DNA): TGTGCCAGTACGGCGGATTTGTACAATGAGCAGTTCTTC. It encodes CASTADLYNEQFF.

There are a few counts of this clone. The CDR3 nucleotides are TGTGCCAGCAGTTTAGCCCTTAAGGGAGATACGCAGTATTTT. It translates to CASSLALKGDTQYF. The rearrangement links TRBV27 to TRBJ2-3; D is unresolved. V was cut by 2 bases and J by 5 bases, with 11 bases left in between. Germline CDR1 reads MNHEY; CDR2 reads SMNVEV (reference sequence). This CDR3 is built from 14 residues.

This rearrangement joins TRBV7-2 to TRBJ1-6, with 7 bases lining up with TRBD1. The germline V gene has CDR1 SGHTA and CDR2 FQGNSA. After removal of 5 bases from V and 8 bases from J, the junction contained 9 bases not matched to a gene. The CDR3 runs 15 residues. CDR3 nucleotide sequence: TGTGCCAGCAGCACCAGACAGGGCGTGGATTCACCCCTCCACTTT. Its protein is CASSTRQGVDSPLHF.

The chain couples TRBV18 to TRBJ1-1, with D unresolved. The germline V and J ends were trimmed by 8 bases and 1 base, with 14 bases remaining between them. CDR3 size: 14 residues. The V gene's germline CDR1 is KGHSH and CDR2 LQKENI. The DNA of the CDR3 is TGTGCCAGCCGGATTAGAACTGAGAACACTGAAGCTTTCTTT. Translation: CASRIRTENTEAFF.

The chain is built from TRBV5-4 and TRBJ1-6; 10 nucleotides agree with TRBD1. CDR1 and CDR2 from the germline V gene are SGHNT and YYREEE (reference sequence). The length of the CDR3 is 14 residues. V gave up 3 bases and J gave up 9 bases; unmatched junction bases: 3. The CDR3, as DNA: TGTGCCAGCAGCTCCGGGACAGGGGCTTCACCCCTCCACTTT. This codes for CASSSGTGASPLHF. The whole variable domain, remainder taken from reference TRBV5-4 and TRBJ1-6, is ETGVTQSPTHLIKTRGQQVTLRCSSQSGHNTVSWYQQALGQGPQFIFQYYREEENGRGNFPPRFSGLQFPNYSSELNVNALELDDSALYLCASSSGTGASPLHFGNGTRLTVT.

The V gene is TRBV2, the J gene TRBJ1-1; D is undetermined. The CDR3 length is 13 residues. CDR1 SNHLY and CDR2 FYNNEI come from the germline V gene. V lost 8 bases and J 3 bases, leaving 13 bases between the germline ends. The DNA of the CDR3 is TGTGCCAGCGGTCCAGGCTGGGACACTGAAGCTTTCTTT. As protein: CASGPGWDTEAFF.

The V gene is TRBV5-4, the J gene TRBJ2-1, with no clear D. With 4 bases removed from V and 8 bases from J, the gap between germline ends came to 10 bases. Germline-derived CDR1 and CDR2 are SGHNT and YYREEE (reference sequence). The CDR3 spans 12 residues. The CDR3 sequence: CASSRDGDEQFF. The DNA for the CDR3 is TGTGCCAGCAGCCGCGATGGAGATGAGCAGTTCTTC.

The chain links TRBV30 to TRBJ2-7; 12 bases agree with TRBD2. There are 15 residues in the CDR3. Germline lookup yields CDR1 GTSNPN and CDR2 SVGIG (reference sequence). J was trimmed by 4 bases and V by 3 bases; bases with no gene match: 7. The CDR3 sequence is CAWSITSGGSYEQYF. The CDR3 region has the DNA TGTGCCTGGAGCATTACTAGCGGGGGGTCGTACGAGCAGTACTTC.

This clone was detected a few times. The rearrangement uses TRBV14 and TRBJ2-1; the D call may be TRBD1 or TRBD2 (5 bases each). The V end was cut by 3 bases, the J end by 6 bases, with 18 bases between. The germline V gene encodes CDR1 SGHDN and CDR2 FVKESK. CDR3 length: 16 residues. The CDR3 is CASSQPSGAGLNEQFF. The CDR3 DNA reads TGTGCCAGCAGCCAGCCCTCCGGGGCTGGCCTCAATGAGCAGTTCTTC.

This clone was detected a few times. The chain carries TRBV29-1 and TRBJ1-1, with D hard to call. Germline lookup yields CDR1 SQVTM and CDR2 ANQGSEA. The CDR3 length is 14 residues. Trimming removed 4 bases from V and 1 base from J, with 13 bases in between. The chain's CDR3 is CSVVPPLGNTEAFF. The DNA of the CDR3 is TGCAGCGTTGTTCCTCCGTTAGGGAACACTGAAGCTTTCTTT. The full variable domain, completed using reference TRBV29-1 and TRBJ1-1, is SAVISQKPSRDICQRGTSLTIQCQVDSQVTMMFWYRQQPGQSLTLIATANQGSEATYESGFVIDKFPISRPNLTFSTLTVSNMSPEDSSIYLCSVVPPLGNTEAFFGQGTRLTVV.

Here the CDR3 reads CASSYSGDRGSPNSPLHF. The CDR3 DNA reads TGTGCCAGCAGTTACTCGGGGGACAGGGGGTCTCCTAATTCACCCCTCCACTTT. This chain connects TRBV6-7 to TRBJ1-6; 11 positions match TRBD1. TRBV6-7 is recorded as an ORF, its role being uncertain. This CDR3 spans 18 amino acids. The trim removed 0 bases at V and 6 bases at J, leaving 7 bases unmatched.

This clone has just a few counts. V usage is TRBV7-2 and J usage is TRBJ2-4; unclear D gene. Trimming removed 1 base at V and 1 base at J, with 11 bases between. The CDR3 extends over 16 amino acids. CDR1 and CDR2 (germline): SGHTA, FQGNSA. Here the CDR3 reads CASSLEKFSAKNIQYF. In DNA, the CDR3 is TGTGCCAGCAGCTTAGAGAAGTTCTCTGCCAAAAACATTCAGTACTTC.

This clone was detected a few times. The chain recombines TRBV7-3 with TRBJ2-2; no firm D call. The V end lost 3 bases, the J end lost 0 bases, and 2 bases lay between the germline ends. Germline V gives CDR1 SGHTA, CDR2 FQGTGA. The CDR3 is 13 amino acids. The CDR3, as DNA: TGTGCCAGCAGCTTTACGAACACCGGGGAGCTGTTTTTT. Translated: CASSFTNTGELFF.

The chain combines TRBV30 with TRBJ1-6, with 7 bases lining up with TRBD1. The CDR3 covers 14 residues. Per the germline V gene, CDR1 is GTSNPN and CDR2 is SVGIG (reference sequence). Trimming at V came to 0 bases and at J to 8 bases, leaving 4 bases not matched to a gene. The DNA for the CDR3 is TGTGCCTGGAGTGTAGGGGGCTGGGATTCACCCCTCCACTTT. Amino acids: CAWSVGGWDSPLHF.

To note about this clone: One end of the junction does not line up with germline, which may come from a read error. The CDR3 DNA reads TGTGCCAGCAGCCAACTGAAGCAGGGAGGCTACGAGCAGTACTTC. Protein product: CASSQLKQGGYEQYF. This chain connects TRBV4-1 to TRBJ2-7, with a weak D call TRBD2 (6 bases). Germline lookup yields CDR1 MGHRA and CDR2 YSYEKL. The CDR3 runs 15 residues.

This chain uses TRBV7-2 with TRBJ2-2; 9 bases map to TRBD2. The CDR3 sequence is 17 residues long. The junction had 7 bases not matched to a gene; V was cut back by 5 bases and J by 0 bases. Germline V gene lookup returns CDR1 SGHTA and CDR2 FQGNSA. CDR3 sequence: CASSHRGGGANTGELFF. The CDR3, as DNA: TGTGCCAGCAGCCACCGCGGGGGGGGCGCGAACACCGGGGAGCTGTTTTTT.

The V gene is TRBV25-1, the J gene TRBJ2-3; 8 bases map to TRBD1. Unmatched junction bases numbered 5, after V lost 5 bases and J lost 1 base. CDR3 length: 15 residues. CDR1 and CDR2 from the germline V gene are MGHDK and SYGVNS. The CDR3 here is CASSRGTGRTDTQYF. DNA of the CDR3: TGTGCCAGCAGTAGGGGGACAGGTCGCACAGATACGCAGTATTTT.